The 6 T cell receptor beta chains below were found in one sample sequenced in a study of blood T cell repertoires in COVID-19. Some clones are missing from TCRdb's copy, which holds only in-frame ones; the method was immunoSEQ multiplex PCR. This sample has about 140,000 clones, with approximately 80% found just once. Sequences were obtained from PBMCs or T cells enriched from blood (not recorded which). The receptors were sampled from a woman aged 18-30 years who had been exposed to COVID-19.

The CDR3 DNA reads as TGTGCCAGCAGTGAAGCCCTACTACGTCCGTTCGAGACCCAGTACTTC. Translating gives CASSEALLRPFETQYF. This chain connects TRBV6-1 to TRBJ2-5; D unresolved. The germline V gene encodes CDR1 MNHNS and CDR2 SASEGT. The V end lost 0 bases, the J end lost 5 bases, and 16 bases lay between the germline ends. The CDR3 consists of 16 residues.

V is TRBV7-3 and J is TRBJ2-3; D remains ambiguous. V lost 2 bases and J lost 2, with 8 bases in between. This CDR3 is 14 amino acids long. The germline V gene has CDR1 SGHTA and CDR2 FQGTGA. CDR3 sequence: CASSLARNTDTQYF. The CDR3 nucleotides read TGTGCCAGCAGCTTAGCGCGCAACACAGATACGCAGTATTTT.

This chain joins TRBV18 and TRBJ1-2, with a possible D match to TRBD1 (6 bases). This CDR3 is built from 20 residues. V was trimmed by 2 bases and J by 1 base, leaving 26 bases between them. Germline loops: CDR1 KGHSH, CDR2 LQKENI. The CDR3 protein is CASSPLSKQGTSVDNYGYTF. The DNA of the CDR3 is TGTGCCAGCTCACCATTATCTAAACAGGGAACGTCCGTGGATAACTATGGCTACACCTTC.

CDR3 amino acids: CASSIRFEKLFF. DNA for the CDR3: TGTGCCAGCAGTATCAGATTCGAAAAACTGTTTTTT. The gene calls are TRBV28 and TRBJ1-4; D remains unclear. This CDR3 comprises 12 residues. Germline lookup yields CDR1 MDHEN and CDR2 SYDVKM. Trimming shortened V by 5 bases and J by 8 bases, and 9 bases separated the two germline ends.

The chain combines TRBV9 with TRBJ2-2; tentatively, D is TRBD1 (5 bases). V was cut by 3 bases and J by 2 bases, with 8 bases left in between. Germline values: CDR1 SGDLS, CDR2 YYNGEE. This CDR3 has 14 residues. As DNA, the CDR3 is TGTGCCAGCAGCGGGACATCCAACACCGGGGAGCTGTTTTTT. Protein: CASSGTSNTGELFF.

The rearrangement links TRBV29-1 to TRBJ2-5; 7 nucleotides align to TRBD1. This CDR3 has 12 residues. CDR1 and CDR2 (germline): SQVTM, ANQGSEA. The J segment lost 3 bases and the V segment lost 5 bases, leaving 3 bases of the junction unmatched. This CDR3 is CSVPQGEETQYF. In DNA form, the CDR3 reads TGCAGCGTTCCCCAGGGGGAAGAGACCCAGTACTTC.